What follows describes a single TCR beta chain. Its antigen is not identified. This CDR3 is also generated by other DNA sequences in the sample. The PCR employed 60 Vbeta primers together with 13 Jbeta primers. Measured with immunoSEQ multiplex PCR; TCRdb has only the in-frame clones, and not every one. The sample lists fewer than 200,000 clones, more than 70% occurring once. Deletions cut 0 bases from V and 1 base from J, with 12 bases between. CDR1 and CDR2 (germline): SGHRS, YFSETQ. This CDR3 region has 16 residues. The data were taken from a study of cytomegalovirus exposure and HLA in healthy donors. Broader study findings: Per a later analysis, 15,000 to 20,000 TCR beta sequences showed association with HLA alleles at 0.05 false discovery rate.

V gene TRBV5-1 combines with J gene TRBJ2-3; a possible D gene is TRBD2 (7 bases). The sequenced sample was PBMCs. This receptor was obtained from a girl between 5 and 17 years old in good health and CMV-seronegative. The CDR3 sequence is CASSLGGGGGTDTQYF. The CDR3 nucleotides are TGCGCCAGCAGCTTGGGAGGCGGGGGCGGCACAGATACGCAGTATTTT.